This T cell receptor beta chain was found in a study of a mutant IDH1 vaccine in newly diagnosed glioma. Study information: Eight vaccine doses were administered to patients at weeks 1, 3, 5, 7, 11, 15, 19 and 23. Those enrolled had earlier been treated with radiotherapy, temozolomide, or both, mostly both.

About this clone: Its matching antigen is unknown.

Regarding time point: week 11, during vaccination. With topical imiquimod, each dose of the vaccine consisted of 300 ug of mutant IDH1 20-mer peptide. Astrocytomas that were new, WHO grade 3 or 4, IDH1-mutant and ATRX-lost were present in the donors. Generated by immunoSEQ multiplex PCR, the TCRdb table keeps only in-frame clones and is missing some. The sample records some 59,000 clones, approximately 89% being singletons. Trimming pared 11 bases from V and 2 bases from J, leaving 13 bases between. The CDR3 has 13 residues. Looked up from germline, CDR1 is ENHRY and CDR2 is SYGVKD. Specimen: PBMCs, collected from a glioma patient whose treatment included an IDH1 peptide vaccine. The clonotype was recovered from a man between 40 and 49 years old with glioma. The V gene is TRBV10-3, the J gene TRBJ1-3, with D hard to call. CDR3 region: CASQDEPGNTIYF. CDR3 coding DNA: TGTGCCTCCCAGGACGAGCCTGGAAACACCATATATTTT.